This T cell receptor beta chain was identified during a study of blood T cell repertoires in COVID-19. Measured with immunoSEQ multiplex PCR; TCRdb has only the in-frame clones, and not every one. The sample records approximately 300,000 clones, roughly 85% being singletons. Participants came from fewer than 25 US areas, aged roughly 18 to 95 years. Donors were grouped by their self-reported clinical history. The CDR3 extends over 14 amino acids. Germline assignment: CDR1 WNHNN and CDR2 SYGVQD (reference sequence). Unmatched junction bases numbered 3, after V lost 4 bases and J lost 4 bases. The rearrangement joins TRBV10-1 to TRBJ2-3, with 9 positions matching TRBD2. Sequencing used PBMCs or T cells enriched from blood (not recorded which). The sequence was collected from a woman in her twenties or thirties who had recovered from COVID-19. The CDR3 here is CASSVAGVSDTQYF. CDR3 bases: TGCGCCAGCAGTGTAGCGGGAGTATCAGATACGCAGTATTTT.